The 9 T cell receptor beta chains presented below share a single source sample, sequenced in a study of shared clonotypes between healthy human individuals. Method: immunoSEQ multiplex PCR; TCRdb's copy keeps in-frame clones and lacks some. The sample contains some 480,000 clones, approximately 79% of which appear only once. Sequenced sample: PBMCs. These receptors all stem from a woman in her forties in good health. Some clones in this sample may be carry-over from other donors' samples.

The chain joins TRBV29-1 to TRBJ1-2; D may be TRBD1 (5 bases). The germline CDR1 and CDR2 sequences are SQVTM and ANQGSEA. Trimming shortened V by 7 bases and J by 7 bases, and 16 bases separated the two germline ends. The CDR3 is made up of 12 amino acids. CDR3 DNA sequence: TGCAGCGCATCGGGGGAAATCGCTGGCTACACCTTC. Its protein product is CSASGEIAGYTF. The full variable domain, its missing parts supplied by reference TRBV29-1 and TRBJ1-2, is SAVISQKPSRDICQRGTSLTIQCQVDSQVTMMFWYRQQPGQSLTLIATANQGSEATYESGFVIDKFPISRPNLTFSTLTVSNMSPEDSSIYLCSASGEIAGYTFGSGTRLTVV.

This chain uses TRBV7-3 with TRBJ2-3, with 7 bases matching TRBD2. The CDR3 length is 15 residues. J lost 2 bases, V lost 5 bases, and 7 bases had no gene match. Germline CDR1 SGHTA, CDR2 FQGTGA. DNA of the CDR3: TGTGCCAGCAGCCTTTTAGCGGGTTTCACAGATACGCAGTATTTT. Amino acids: CASSLLAGFTDTQYF.

The chain combines TRBV5-1 with TRBJ2-7; 8 nucleotides align to TRBD1. The trim removed 5 bases at V and 6 bases at J, leaving 10 bases unmatched. The germline CDR1 and CDR2 sequences are SGHRS and YFSETQ. The CDR3 is 14 residues long. CDR3 DNA: TGCGCCAGCAGAGGGTTATCAGGGGGCGCCGAGCAGTACTTC. This sequence encodes CASRGLSGGAEQYF. Complete variable domain (other parts from reference TRBV5-1 and TRBJ2-7): KAGVTQTPRYLIKTRGQQVTLSCSPISGHRSVSWYQQTPGQGLQFLFEYFSETQRNKGNFPGRFSGRQFSNSRSEMNVSTLELGDSALYLCASRGLSGGAEQYFGPGTRLTVT.

The V and J genes are TRBV7-2 and TRBJ1-5, with D maybe TRBD1 (5 bases). The CDR3 consists of 15 residues. V was cut by 2 bases and J by 6 bases, with 14 bases left in between. Germline V gene sequence: CDR1 SGHTA, CDR2 FQGNSA. CDR3 sequence reads: CASSLSYPGGQPQHF. Here the CDR3 DNA reads TGTGCCAGCAGCTTATCCTACCCCGGGGGTCAGCCCCAGCATTTT.

The chain has TRBV9 and TRBJ2-7, with TRBD2 identical over 10 bases. CDR3 length: 16 amino acids. The V segment lost 4 bases and the J segment 4 bases; nucleotides outside the gene matches: 11. CDR1 is SGDLS, CDR2 YYNGEE, per germline. The DNA for the CDR3 is TGTGCCAGCAGCCCCGGGGGGACTAGCGCTCGATACGAGCAGTACTTC. It is translated as CASSPGGTSARYEQYF.

The V call is TRBV27, the J call TRBJ2-7; 7 bases match TRBD1. Trimming cost V 6 bases and J 3 bases; bases outside gene matches: 5. CDR3 size: 13 residues. The germline CDR1 and CDR2 sequences are MNHEY and SMNVEV (reference sequence). CDR3 region: CASRGQPHYEQYF. The CDR3 region has the DNA TGTGCCAGCAGGGGACAGCCACACTACGAGCAGTACTTC.

The chain recombines TRBV11-1 with TRBJ2-7; tentative D call: TRBD2 (6 bases). The CDR3 is made up of 14 amino acids. V was cut by 5 bases and J by 4 bases, with 15 bases left in between. Germline V CDR1 and CDR2: SGHAT, FQDESV (reference sequence). CDR3 loop: CASSTIGGTYEQYF. In DNA form, the CDR3 reads TGTGCCAGCAGCACCATCGGAGGGACGTACGAGCAGTACTTC.

This chain joins TRBV27 and TRBJ1-1, with unresolved D. The CDR3 totals 15 residues. CDR1 and CDR2 (germline): MNHEY, SMNVEV (reference sequence). Between the trimmed V and J ends, which lost 6 bases and 0 bases, there was a span of 14 bases. The CDR3 is CASRRSGVMNTEAFF. The CDR3 nucleotides read TGTGCCAGCAGAAGGTCCGGCGTCATGAACACTGAAGCTTTCTTT.

This CDR3 is CASSYSTGMNTEAFF. The CDR3 nucleotides are TGTGCCAGCAGTTACTCGACAGGGATGAACACTGAAGCTTTCTTT. This chain joins TRBV6-6 and TRBJ1-1; 7 bases fit TRBD1. The germline CDR1 and CDR2 sequences are MNHNY and SVGAGI (reference sequence). The CDR3 contains 15 residues. J gave up 0 bases and V 0 bases, and 1 base lay outside the gene matches.